Detailed here is one T cell receptor beta chain. Vbeta (60) and Jbeta (13) primers were used in the PCR. The repertoire was sequenced with immunoSEQ multiplex PCR; TCRdb's copy has only in-frame clones and lacks some. The sample has about 140,000 clones, approximately 84% seen once; the top ten hold less than 2%. The sample is drawn from a study of cytomegalovirus exposure and HLA in healthy donors. The V and J ends lost 4 bases and 6 bases, in that order; junction bases with no gene match: 3. Germline V gene data show CDR1 as ENHRY and CDR2 as SYGVKD. The CDR3 contains 13 residues. The sequence derives from a woman aged 40 to 49 in good health and CMV-seronegative. The genes are TRBV10-3 and TRBJ2-1, with TRBD2 matching over 7 bases. The sequencing sample was made of PBMCs. The CDR3 DNA reads TGTGCCATCAGTGCCCCGGGGGGCAATGAGCAGTTCTTC. It yields the protein CAISAPGGNEQFF.